This passage covers 15 T cell receptor beta chains from one sample sequenced in a study of cytomegalovirus exposure and HLA in healthy donors. PCR primers comprised 60 Vbeta and 13 Jbeta primers. Clones were read by immunoSEQ multiplex PCR, and TCRdb kept only the in-frame ones, dropping some. This table has around 210,000 clones, around 73% appearing once. Sequencing input: PBMCs. The receptors shown here come from a woman between 25 and 40 years old in good health and CMV-seronegative.

The V and J genes are TRBV27 and TRBJ2-3; a possible D gene is TRBD2 (6 bases). The germline V gene has CDR1 MNHEY and CDR2 SMNVEV (reference sequence). This CDR3 region has 14 residues. The V end lost 0 bases, the J end lost 8 bases, and 12 bases lay between the germline ends. The CDR3 spells CASSLSGTVGTQYF. CDR3 sequence (DNA): TGTGCCAGCAGTTTATCGGGGACTGTTGGTACGCAGTATTTT.

The sample holds one count of this clone. The chain joins TRBV5-4 to TRBJ1-1, with D tentatively TRBD1 (6 bases). Germline-derived CDR1 and CDR2 are SGHNT and YYREEE (reference sequence). The CDR3 runs 15 residues. Deletions cut 2 bases from V and 5 bases from J, with 16 bases between. CDR3 sequence: CASSFGTNRVTEAFF. In DNA form, the CDR3 reads TGTGCCAGCAGCTTCGGTACGAACAGGGTTACTGAAGCTTTCTTT. The entire variable domain, with the rest obtained from reference TRBV5-4 and TRBJ1-1, is as follows: ETGVTQSPTHLIKTRGQQVTLRCSSQSGHNTVSWYQQALGQGPQFIFQYYREEENGRGNFPPRFSGLQFPNYSSELNVNALELDDSALYLCASSFGTNRVTEAFFGQGTRLTVV.

The V gene is TRBV7-2, the J gene TRBJ1-5; TRBD1 matches at 8 bases. The junction had 6 bases not matched to a gene; V was cut back by 2 bases and J by 0 bases. This CDR3 comprises 17 residues. Germline values: CDR1 SGHTA, CDR2 FQGNSA. CDR3 in DNA: TGTGCCAGCAGCTTATCGACAGGGGCCCATAGCAATCAGCCCCAGCATTTT. Translating it yields CASSLSTGAHSNQPQHF.

The V call is TRBV4-2, the J call TRBJ1-2, with D possibly being TRBD1 (6 bases). Trimming took 1 base from V and 4 from J, leaving 10 bases between them. The V gene's germline CDR1 is LGHNA and CDR2 YNFKEQ. This CDR3 comprises 14 residues. The CDR3 sequence: CASSQATGSYGYTF. The DNA of the CDR3 is TGTGCCAGCAGCCAAGCAACAGGGAGCTATGGCTACACCTTC.

The V gene is TRBV4-1, the J gene TRBJ2-7; the D gene is possibly TRBD2 (5 bases). The ends were cut back, 3 bases at V and 0 bases at J, with 12 bases in the middle. CDR3 length: 15 residues. Germline V gives CDR1 MGHRA, CDR2 YSYEKL. CDR3 nucleotide sequence: TGCGCCAGCAGCCACACAGCGGAGCCCTCCTACGAGCAGTACTTC. Amino acid sequence: CASSHTAEPSYEQYF.

The chain recombines TRBV7-6 with TRBJ2-7; 9 bases align to TRBD2. The CDR3 loop spans 17 amino acids. Germline V gene data show CDR1 as SGHVS and CDR2 as FNYEAQ. V shed 5 bases, J shed 6 bases, and the junction held 17 bases outside the gene matches. Here the CDR3 reads CASSPRPAGGLGGEQYF. The CDR3 DNA is TGTGCCAGCAGCCCTCGCCCCGCGGGGGGGCTGGGTGGCGAGCAGTACTTC.

The chain uses TRBV28 and TRBJ2-3; 15 bases align to TRBD2. Germline CDR1 and CDR2: MDHEN and SYDVKM. J lost 14 bases, V lost 3 bases, and 6 bases had no gene match. CDR3 size: 14 residues. The CDR3 loop is CASSLRTSGREGYF. As DNA, the CDR3 is TGTGCCAGCAGTTTGAGGACTAGCGGGAGGGAAGGGTATTTT.

The J gene is TRBJ2-7, the V gene TRBV19, with TRBD1 matching over 7 bases. The CDR3 is 12 residues long. V dropped 5 bases and J dropped 7; count of bases not matched to a gene: 5. The V gene's germline CDR1 is LNHDA and CDR2 SQIVND (reference sequence). The CDR3 sequence is CASSQTGWEQYF. CDR3 nucleotide sequence: TGTGCCAGTAGTCAGACAGGGTGGGAGCAGTACTTC.

This clone was seen a few times. The chain combines TRBV12-5 with TRBJ1-6; D is ambiguous. CDR3 size: 18 residues. Germline values: CDR1 LGHNT, CDR2 FRNRAP. Trimming left V 3 bases short and J 0 bases short, with 15 bases between. The CDR3 nucleotides read TGTGCTAGTGGTTTCAACCCCTCGCGTAGCTCCTATAATTCACCCCTCCACTTT. This codes for CASGFNPSRSSYNSPLHF.

This chain joins TRBV11-2 and TRBJ2-7; the D gene is possibly TRBD2 (6 bases). Germline V gene lookup returns CDR1 SGHAT and CDR2 FQNNGV. With 4 bases removed from V and 9 bases from J, the gap between germline ends came to 22 bases. The CDR3 runs to 15 residues. CDR3: CASSSPRESMKVQYF. For the CDR3, the DNA is TGTGCCAGCAGCTCCCCTCGGGAGAGTATGAAGGTGCAGTACTTC.

The chain is built from TRBV5-1 and TRBJ2-7, with no clear D. Looked up from germline, CDR1 is SGHRS and CDR2 is YFSETQ. CDR3 length: 13 residues. V shed 0 bases and J shed 4 bases, with 8 bases lying between them. CDR3 region: CASSLVLNYEQYF. CDR3 in DNA: TGCGCCAGCAGCTTGGTCTTAAATTACGAGCAGTACTTC.

V is TRBV2 and J is TRBJ1-4; D gene uncertain. CDR1 and CDR2 from the germline V gene are SNHLY and FYNNEI. The CDR3 consists of 13 residues. V shed 7 bases and J shed 5 bases, with 11 bases lying between them. CDR3 protein: CASMRRGNEKLFF. In nucleotides, the CDR3 is TGTGCCAGCATGAGGCGCGGGAATGAAAAACTGTTTTTT.

This chain connects TRBV6-1 to TRBJ1-5, with TRBD1 matching 7 bases. Looked up from germline, CDR1 is MNHNS and CDR2 is SASEGT. J gave up 0 bases and V 6 bases, and 5 bases lay outside the gene matches. The CDR3 runs to 15 residues. The CDR3 DNA follows: TGTGCCAGCAGGTCGGGACAGCATAGCAATCAGCCCCAGCATTTT. Translating gives CASRSGQHSNQPQHF.

The chain uses TRBV4-1 and TRBJ1-4, with 9 bases that match TRBD1. V shed 2 bases and J 2 bases; nucleotides not matched to a gene: 3. This CDR3 has 16 residues. From germline, CDR1 is MGHRA and CDR2 YSYEKL. The CDR3 protein is CASSQNRGRTNEKLFF. In DNA, the CDR3 is TGCGCCAGCAGCCAAAACAGGGGGCGGACTAATGAAAAACTGTTTTTT.

The chain is built from TRBV4-1 and TRBJ2-7; TRBD1 aligns across 8 bases. The CDR3 is made up of 13 amino acids. The V gene's germline CDR1 is MGHRA and CDR2 YSYEKL. The V and J ends lost 10 bases and 3 bases, in that order; junction bases with no gene match: 8. The CDR3 spells CATSGTGYYEQYF. CDR3 DNA: TGCGCCACCTCCGGGACAGGATACTACGAGCAGTACTTC.